The rows below give T cell receptor beta chains drawn from one sample of a study of cytomegalovirus exposure and HLA in healthy donors. Method: immunoSEQ multiplex PCR; TCRdb's copy keeps in-frame clones and lacks some. The table lists tens of thousands of clones, just under 70% of them singletons. The sequencing sample was made of PBMCs. These receptors came from a man in his fifties or sixties in good health and CMV-seronegative. CDR3s include the opening cysteine and the closing phenylalanine or tryptophan. A D gene is named only where the DNA matches it firmly. Size values are once, few and many counts, or a class for expanded clones, and some rows have none.

.	TRBD1	TRBV7-9	TRBJ2-3	TGTGCCAGCAGCTTAGCTGGGACAGGGGGGAGCACAGATACGCAGTATTTT	CASSLAGTGGSTDTQYF
once	TRBD1	TRBV14	TRBJ2-5	TGTGCCAGCAGTCGGACAGGCGGCGGAGAGACCCAGTACTTC	CASSRTGGGETQYF
.	TRBD2	TRBV25-1	TRBJ2-2	TGTGCCAGCAGTGAAAGGCCTAGCGGGAACGGCGGGGAGCTGTTTTTT	CASSERPSGNGGELFF
.	.	TRBV7-9	TRBJ2-3	TGTGCCAGCAGCCTTAGCGGTAACACAGATACGCAGTATTTT	CASSLSGNTDTQYF
.	.	TRBV5-6	TRBJ1-2	TGTGCCAGCAGCGTACAGGCTAACTATGGCTACACCTTC	CASSVQANYGYTF
.	TRBD2	TRBV30	TRBJ2-1	TGTGCCTGGAGTCGCGGGACTAGCGCGGATGAGCAGTTCTTC	CAWSRGTSADEQFF
.	.	TRBV4-1	TRBJ1-2	TGCGCCAGCAGCCAAGAATTCCTCAGGAGAGGGTATGGCTACACCTTC	CASSQEFLRRGYGYTF
.	TRBD2	TRBV14	TRBJ2-3	TGTGCCAGCATGCCAAAAGATGTATGGCAGGGAGGGCCAGATACGCAGTATTTT	CASMPKDVWQGGPDTQYF
.	TRBD2	TRBV19	TRBJ2-1	TGTGCCAGTAGCAGCGGGAGTGTCTCCTACAATGAGCAGTTCTTC	CASSSGSVSYNEQFF
.	.	TRBV28	TRBJ2-2	TGTGCCAGCAGGCTCAGGGGTCCCGGGGAGCTGTTTTTT	CASRLRGPGELFF
.	TRBD2	TRBV11-1	TRBJ2-5	TGTGCCAGCAGCGAGGGACTAGCGGGGGGTTCTGGTGAGACCCAGTACTTC	CASSEGLAGGSGETQYF
.	TRBD2	TRBV7-2	TRBJ2-2	TGTGCCAGCGTGGCGGGGGTGCACACCGGGGAGCTGTTTTTT	CASVAGVHTGELFF
.	TRBD1	TRBV4-3	TRBJ2-4	TGCGCCAGCAGCCAAGATCAGGGTAGGACAGGGCCCCCTCACTTC	CASSQDQGRTGPPHF
.	.	TRBV11-3	TRBJ2-3	TGTGCCAACAGCTTACTTGGCGGGACCCTCACAGATACGCAGTATTTT	CANSLLGGTLTDTQYF
.	.	TRBV5-1	TRBJ2-7	TGCGCCAGCAGCCGTGGCGGGACAGTTCCCTACGAGCAGTACTTC	CASSRGGTVPYEQYF
.	.	TRBV12-5	TRBJ2-5	TGTGCTAGTGGTTCGACAGCTGCAGAGACCCAGTACTTC	CASGSTAAETQYF
.	.	TRBV6-1	TRBJ2-1	TGTGCCAGCAGTGATCCCAACAGGGATGAGCAGTTCTTC	CASSDPNRDEQFF
few	TRBD2	TRBV6-5	TRBJ2-1	TGTGCCAGCAGTTACATGGCGGGAGTTTATGAGCAGTTCTTC	CASSYMAGVYEQFF
.	TRBD1	TRBV5-1	TRBJ1-1	TGCGCCAGCAGCGCGGGACAGACCATCTCTGAAGCTTTCTTT	CASSAGQTISEAFF
.	.	TRBV5-4	TRBJ2-5	TGTGCCAGCAGCCCAGCGAGTATTCAGGAGACCCAGTACTTC	CASSPASIQETQYF
.	TRBD1	TRBV6-5	TRBJ2-3	TGTGCCAGCAGTCAGCCCGACAGGGCCCCAGATACGCAGTATTTT	CASSQPDRAPDTQYF
.	.	TRBV6-5	TRBJ2-1	TGTGCCAGCAGTTACTCCCGGGATCCGGACAATGAGCAGTTCTTC	CASSYSRDPDNEQFF
.	.	TRBV9	TRBJ1-2	TGTGCCAGCAGCGCCCCGGGGAGGGGCCATGGCTACACCTTC	CASSAPGRGHGYTF
few	.	TRBV18	TRBJ2-3	TGTGCCAGCTCACCACCTATATGGTCGGGGGGACACACAGATACGCAGTATTTT	CASSPPIWSGGHTDTQYF
.	.	TRBV18	TRBJ2-2	TGTGCCAGCTCACCTGGACAGCTCGCGAACACCGGGGAGCTGTTTTTT	CASSPGQLANTGELFF
.	.	TRBV5-1	TRBJ1-1	TGCGCCAGCAGCTTGGTGCTCGCAGCGAGTAGTGAAGCTTTCTTT	CASSLVLAASSEAFF
.	TRBD1	TRBV18	TRBJ1-5	TGTGCCAGCTCACCGGGGACAGGGCGAAATCAGCCCCAGCATTTT	CASSPGTGRNQPQHF
.	.	TRBV6-5	TRBJ2-5	TGTGCCAGACGAACATCGAGGCTTCAAGAGACCCAGTACTTC	CARRTSRLQETQYF
.	.	TRBV18	TRBJ1-1	TGTGCCAGCTCACCAGGCGGGCACCTGAACACTGAAGCTTTCTTT	CASSPGGHLNTEAFF
few	.	TRBV27	TRBJ1-5	TGTGCCAGCCCAGGGGCCTGCAATCAGCCCCAGCATTTT	CASPGACNQPQHF
.	.	TRBV7-8	TRBJ1-1	TGTGCCAGCAGCTTAGCGCGGGGCTTGACTGAAGCTTTCTTT	CASSLARGLTEAFF
.	TRBD1	TRBV30	TRBJ1-4	TGTGCCTGGAACCGGGACAGGGATTCGGGTGAAAAACTGTTTTTT	CAWNRDRDSGEKLFF
.	TRBD1	TRBV5-1	TRBJ2-3	TGCGCCAGCAACCCTGGGACAGTCACAGATACGCAGTATTTT	CASNPGTVTDTQYF
.	TRBD1	TRBV7-9	TRBJ2-3	TGTGCCAGCAGCTTAGTACAGGGGGGCACAGATACGCAGTATTTT	CASSLVQGGTDTQYF
.	TRBD1	TRBV7-9	TRBJ2-1	TGTGCCAGCAGCTTGGCCGGGACAGGCAATGAGCAGTTCTTC	CASSLAGTGNEQFF